The T cell receptor (beta chain) described here comes from a study of cytomegalovirus exposure and HLA in healthy donors (dated 2017 in TCRdb). A note on the overall study: An earlier analysis of several hundred of the donors reported 250 to 300 Gb of sequence data and 117 million unique TCR beta sequences from about 180 million T cells. The study combined high-throughput TCR immunosequencing, statistical association of individual TCRs with disease status, and machine learning to predict cytomegalovirus infection status. The study profiled the T cell repertoires of fewer than 850 subjects by immunosequencing and related them to cytomegalovirus serostatus. Of the approximately 400 genotyped donors, 81% fell in the genetic ancestry cluster associated with self-reported Caucasian donors. HLA typing covered class I and class II loci at four-digit resolution. The number of donors typed differed by locus, with 629-630 for A, B, C, DRB1 and DQB1, approximately 500 for DQA1, about 610 for DPA1, and some 450 for DPB1. Donor age, sex, ethnicity and CMV serostatus were compiled together with the repertoire data. The later analysis used no new phenotypic data to find candidate immune exposures, relying instead on TCR beta sequences and their occurrence across donors. In a later genetic analysis, genome-wide SNP genotypes for about 55% of the roughly 700 donors were used, and that subset was treated as a discovery cohort. To decide whether each TCR beta V gene segment behaved as functional or pseudogenic, an earlier analysis of some 600 of the donors relied on high-throughput TCR beta sequencing. All discovery cohort repertoires had been generated on a single sequencing platform. About five DR-DQ haplotypes were treated as single units for association and clustering because of strong linkage in the cohort. In addition to the first cohort of 666 subjects, a separate validation cohort of approximately 120 different subjects was used. The study aimed to test whether signatures of past pathogen exposure could be identified by cataloging public T cell receptors. A later analysis re-analyzed previously published TCR beta repertoires from approximately 700 donors and added high-resolution HLA genotyping to study TCR occurrence patterns. Among 300 to 450 genotyped donors of the cohort, an average of roughly 240,000 unique TCR beta nucleotide sequences were sequenced per donor, roughly 20% of them non-productive. Approximately 300 gigabases of sequencing data and 70 million to 100 million unique TCR sequences were included in an early release covering about 600 HLA-typed donors. Results the study describes overall, beyond this receptor: The classifier was reported to diagnose cytomegalovirus status with high specificity and sensitivity in both the original cohort and the validation cohort. At a false discovery rate of 0.05, a later analysis linked 15,000 to 20,000 TCR beta sequences to specific HLA alleles. A group of highly shared sequence variants was considered likely to be a technical artifact of the sequencing pipeline. Compared with equally common non-associated chains, HLA-associated TCR beta chains in a later analysis were more clonally expanded and had lower generation probabilities. Because HLA typing was missing for some donors at each locus, association tests included only the typed subset. Several of the top co-occurrence clusters appeared to be linked to parvovirus B19, influenza, CMV and Epstein-Barr virus, according to a later analysis. In vitro tests confirmed that a few of the cytomegalovirus-associated TCR beta chains recognize cytomegalovirus antigens. The authors suggested that the approach could potentially be generalized to other disease states and immunological phenotypes. An earlier analysis of some 590 of the donors showed that most TCR beta V segments appeared in productive rearrangements either about 87% or about 30% of the time, which broadly matched IMGT annotations. A total of about 180 TCR beta chains were listed by the study as associated with cytomegalovirus. Correlated functional status among segregating V segments might reflect linkage disequilibrium, but an unknown experimental factor could not be ruled out. Strong co-occurrence of HLA alleles, especially DR and DQ, made assigning TCR associations to individual alleles difficult. Immune exposure information for the cohort was limited to CMV serostatus. A further reported finding was that TCR beta sequences accurately predicted the HLA-A and HLA-B alleles for most subjects in the first cohort. According to a later analysis, TCR association rates differed among HLA loci, with DRB1 alleles showing the most associated TCRs and HLA-C alleles showing the fewest. Most TCR sequences were observed very rarely across donors, whereas some public TCRs were present in many individuals. An association between a missense DCLRE1C variant and V-gene and J-gene trimming of TCR beta chains was found in a later genetic analysis and replicated in an independent cohort. Presence/absence analyses assumed roughly uniform sequencing depth across donors, an assumption that may not hold. Some IMGT-functional V segments, including TRBV6-2 and TRBV6-3, could not be distinguished by the 87-base-pair reads and were therefore excluded. The earlier analysis of 587 of the donors excluded some 15 rarely observed V segments, including chromosome 9 orphons, because counts were too low. According to a later genetic analysis, donors in an Asian-associated ancestry cluster had fewer N-insertions in productive TCRs than the approximately 630-donor mean. According to a later analysis, most CMV-associated TCR beta chains appeared to be HLA-restricted, and the HLA associations seemed to be driven largely by CMV exposure. Only TCR beta chains were sequenced in this cohort, and the absence of alpha or paired-chain data limited detectable features.

The library was built by means of the immunoSEQ multiplex PCR assay. A mixture of 60 forward primers for TCR Vbeta segments and 13 reverse primers for TCR Jbeta segments was used in the multiplex PCR. The CDR3 region of rearranged TCR beta genes was amplified from genomic DNA by a multiplex PCR assay. The amplified TCR beta libraries were sequenced on the Illumina HiSeq System as 87-base-pair reads. Per the authors' processing: A later analysis tallied approximately 87 million unique TCR beta chains across the 700 or so repertoires, and around 9.9 million of those chains were shared by two or more donors. To remove PCR and sequencing errors, raw reads were error-corrected and collapsed into unique sequences using a nearest-neighbor algorithm that merged closely related sequences. Alignment of CDR3 sequences to IMGT reference sequences was used to assign V, D and J gene segments. For a sequence to be retained, a match of at least six nucleotides was required to both a V gene segment and a J gene segment. A rearrangement counted as productive if the CDR3 had no stop codons and remained in frame with V and J, and every other rearrangement counted as non-productive. CDR3 was defined according to IMGT convention as the region running from the second conserved V-encoded cysteine to the conserved J-encoded phenylalanine. The earlier analysis of some 580 of the donors excluded any sequence lacking an unambiguous match to a single V gene segment. An earlier analysis of a few hundred of the donors called V segments functional above 56.7% productive rearrangements and segregating when the between-donor standard deviation exceeded 5%. A statistical classification framework was developed to diagnose cytomegalovirus status using the catalog of TCR beta chain sequences. In a later analysis, TCR nucleotide sequences were compared against IMGT/GENE-DB human TR gene sequences so that V and J genes could be assigned. In a later analysis, CDR3 sequences and most-parsimonious VDJ recombination scenarios were assigned using the TCRdist pipeline. A later analysis defined each TCR beta chain by its CDR3 amino acid sequence plus V-gene family, and excluded reads lacking a unique V-gene family. To address suspected cross-contamination and a sequencing artifact, a later analysis removed under 600 highly shared, low-generation-probability nucleotide sequences. A later analysis calculated a clonal expansion index for each public chain from normalized within-repertoire ranks of inferred template counts. In a later analysis, generation probabilities were computed using a VDJ recombination model fitted to out-of-frame rearrangements, and the results were checked against IGoR. A later analysis scored TCR-TCR, TCR-HLA and TCR-CMV co-occurrence with hypergeometric tests, applying a repertoire-size bias correction to TCR pairs. A later analysis estimated false discovery rates by permuting HLA or CMV assignments 20 times. In a later analysis, co-occurring TCRs were grouped using DBSCAN, with TCRdist sequence similarity added in when clustering inside HLA-allele-positive subsets. For co-occurrence clustering, repertoires with fewer than 30,000 or more than 120,000 public chains were excluded, along with four or five repertoires with anomalous nucleotide sharing. Entries here come from immuneACCESS through TCRdb and include only in-frame sequences with V and J called. Some clones fail to appear in such tables; in the studies checked, an unresolved V gene covers under half of the shortfall, and the cause of the remainder is unknown. For V, J and clone size, that table is used; D and trimming come from the DNA. In all, the sample holds 150,000 to 200,000 clones, and about 80% of those were seen once. The top ten clones comprise over 2% of the sample.

About this clone: This receptor's antigen is unknown. Base qualities are not recorded, but no much larger clone differs from it by a single base.

At the junction V is shortened by 1 base and J by 7 bases, with 10 bases in between. Its CDR3 holds 14 amino acids, cysteine through phenylalanine. Only the CDR3 DNA stays, 42 bases, in frame from base 1. The germline V gene yields SGHTA for CDR1 and FQGTGA for CDR2. In total, approximately 610 healthy bone marrow donors made up the cohort. At the time of sampling, every cohort member was nominally healthy, though immune exposures that went unrecorded were likely present. The donor was CMV seronegative and belonged to the group of 380 or so seronegative cohort members. A peripheral blood sample was provided by each donor, and peripheral blood mononuclear cells were used for TCR beta sequencing. The Qiagen DNeasy Blood Extraction Kit was used to extract genomic DNA from the blood cell samples.

The sequencing input was PBMCs. The clonotype comes from a young woman in good health and CMV-seronegative. Recombination joined TRBV7-3 with TRBJ2-2, and TRBD2 may be the D gene, going by 5 matching bases. The CDR3 is CASSLSLAGGELFF. The nucleotide sequence reads TGTGCCAGCAGCTTAAGCCTAGCTGGCGGGGAGCTGTTTTTT.